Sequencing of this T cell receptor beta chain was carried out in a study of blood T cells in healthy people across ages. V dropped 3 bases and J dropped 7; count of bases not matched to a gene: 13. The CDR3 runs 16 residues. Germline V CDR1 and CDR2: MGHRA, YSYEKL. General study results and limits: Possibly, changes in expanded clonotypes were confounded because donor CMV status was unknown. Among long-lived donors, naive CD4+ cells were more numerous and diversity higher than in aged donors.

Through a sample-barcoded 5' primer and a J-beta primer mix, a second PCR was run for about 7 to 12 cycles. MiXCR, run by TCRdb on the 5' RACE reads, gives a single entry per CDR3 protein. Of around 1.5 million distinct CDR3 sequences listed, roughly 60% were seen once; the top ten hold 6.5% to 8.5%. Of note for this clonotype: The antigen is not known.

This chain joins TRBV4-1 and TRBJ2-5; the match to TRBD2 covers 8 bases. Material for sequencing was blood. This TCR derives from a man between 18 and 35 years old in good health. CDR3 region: CASSHLRGGRNATQYF. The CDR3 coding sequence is TGCGCCAGCAGCCACCTTCGGGGGGGCCGCAATGCGACCCAGTACTTC.